This T cell receptor beta chain emerged from a study of shared clonotypes between healthy human individuals. To note about this clone: Its antigen is undetermined. One end of the junction does not line up with germline, which may come from a read error.

The study, taken as a whole, reports: Across subsets, estimated richness was generally greater for naive than for memory populations. Clonotype sharing levels among donors were expected to vary with sequencing depth.

CDR1 is MNHGY, CDR2 SAAAGT, per germline. CDR3 length: 15 residues. The study ran the assay at deep level. Every subset had its genomic DNA shared out evenly among several immunoSEQ plates. TCRdb's table, derived via immunoSEQ multiplex PCR, lists solely in-frame clones and lacks some. The sample records approximately 2.1 million clones, 90% to 95% being singletons. Sequenced: naive CD4+ T cells from PBMCs. Noted subset: CD45RA+ positively selected. This TCR was sampled from a man younger than 35 in good health. Some clones in this sample may be carry-over from other donors' samples. The V call is TRBV6-8, the J call TRBJ1-2, with D perhaps TRBD1 (6 bases). The CDR3 loop reads CASSGDKRSRKTYGF. The DNA for the CDR3 is TGTGCCAGCAGTGGGGACAAACGCTCTAGAAAGACCTATGGCTTC.